What follows are 13 T cell receptor beta chains derived from one specimen sequenced in a study of T cell responses to AZD1222 COVID-19 vaccine. Profiled with immunoSEQ multiplex PCR; TCRdb holds only in-frame clones, not every one. The table lists 100,000 to 120,000 clones, roughly 90% of them singletons. The input for sequencing was peripheral blood, taken on day 0 of AZD1222 vaccination. Receptors were obtained from an adult in good health.

V is TRBV9 and J is TRBJ1-4, with 8 bases identical to TRBD1. The J segment lost 8 bases and the V segment lost 0 bases, leaving 6 bases of the junction unmatched. This CDR3 contains 15 residues. Germline V CDR1 and CDR2: SGDLS, YYNGEE. The CDR3: CASSVVSGTGEKLFF. The DNA for the CDR3 is TGTGCCAGCAGCGTAGTTTCCGGGACAGGAGAAAAACTGTTTTTT.

This chain links TRBV19 with TRBJ2-1; 11 bases agree with TRBD2. The CDR3 totals 15 residues. V lost 8 bases, J lost 7 bases, and 10 bases stayed unmatched. The germline V gene has CDR1 LNHDA and CDR2 SQIVND (reference sequence). The CDR3 DNA reads TGTGCCAGTGAACCGAAACTAGCGGGAGTTAATGAGCAGTTCTTC. Translating gives CASEPKLAGVNEQFF.

The J gene is TRBJ1-3, the V gene TRBV19, with a tentative D call TRBD1 (6 bases). V was shortened by 4 bases and J by 4 bases, with 11 bases between the two germline ends. The CDR3 spans 14 residues. In germline, CDR1 is LNHDA, CDR2 SQIVND (reference sequence). The CDR3 loop reads CASSTGAGGNTIYF. The CDR3 DNA reads as TGTGCCAGTAGTACGGGGGCAGGAGGAAACACCATATATTTT.

The chain carries TRBV5-5 and TRBJ1-2; D ambiguous. The CDR3 has 15 residues. Trimming took off 4 bases at V and 1 base at J, with 14 bases between the two ends. Per germline, CDR1 SGHKS and CDR2 YYEKEE (reference sequence). CDR3 sequence: CASSPAPPINYGYTF. The DNA of the CDR3 is TGTGCCAGCAGCCCGGCCCCTCCTATTAACTATGGCTACACCTTC.

This clone was picked up a small number of times. This chain uses TRBV4-1 with TRBJ1-1, with D perhaps TRBD1 (5 bases). Germline lookup yields CDR1 MGHRA and CDR2 YSYEKL. The V and J ends lost 0 bases and 4 bases respectively, with 15 bases between them. This CDR3 is built from 16 residues. The CDR3 DNA reads TGCGCCAGCAGCCAAGAATTAGACCGCGGGGGCACTGAAGCTTTCTTT. Its translation is CASSQELDRGGTEAFF.

The chain recombines TRBV5-1 with TRBJ1-4; 7 bases agree with TRBD1. This CDR3 is 15 amino acids long. V lost 7 bases and J lost 6; bases outside the gene matches: 12. CDR1 is SGHRS, CDR2 YFSETQ, per germline. CDR3 sequence reads: CASGLSGGKDEKLFF. CDR3 DNA sequence: TGCGCCAGCGGCCTGTCAGGGGGGAAGGATGAAAAACTGTTTTTT.

The V call is TRBV11-1, the J call TRBJ2-7; 7 bases map to TRBD2. The CDR3 is made up of 15 amino acids. With V trimmed by 7 bases and J by 0 bases, 9 bases remained unmatched. Germline loops: CDR1 SGHAT, CDR2 FQDESV (reference sequence). Here the CDR3 reads CASTPERGSSYEQYF. The DNA of the CDR3 is TGTGCCAGCACCCCCGAGCGGGGCAGCTCCTACGAGCAGTACTTC.

This chain links TRBV3-1 (or the pseudogene TRBV3-2) with TRBJ1-6; perhaps TRBD1 as D (5 bases). The CDR3 is 17 residues long. Trimming stripped 5 bases from V and 3 bases from J, with 17 bases between. Germline V gives CDR1 LGHDT, CDR2 YNNKEL (reference sequence). The CDR3 region is CASSSPPVGDYNSPLHF. The CDR3, as DNA: TGTGCCAGCAGCTCCCCTCCTGTGGGGGACTATAATTCACCCCTCCACTTT.

The chain has TRBV27 and TRBJ1-2, with a tentative D call TRBD1 (5 bases). Germline V CDR1 and CDR2: MNHEY, SMNVEV (reference sequence). V gave up 2 bases and J gave up 7 bases, with 14 bases separating them. The CDR3 sequence is 14 residues long. CDR3 nucleotide sequence: TGTGCCAGCAGTTTAGTGGCGGGGGTTGCTGGCTACACCTTC. Translated: CASSLVAGVAGYTF.

The chain recombines TRBV6-5 with TRBJ1-5; D is unclear. The germline V gene encodes CDR1 MNHEY and CDR2 SVGAGI. Trimming stripped 4 bases from V and 3 bases from J, with 7 bases between. The CDR3 spans 13 residues. The CDR3 bases are TGTGCCAGCAGTTTCGGATCCAATCAGCCCCAGCATTTT. This translates into CASSFGSNQPQHF.

This clone was seen only once. The J gene is TRBJ1-2, the V gene TRBV19; TRBD1 matches 7 bases. Germline V gene data show CDR1 as LNHDA and CDR2 as SQIVND (reference sequence). The CDR3 has 13 residues. With 5 bases clipped from V and 6 bases from J, the junction kept 6 bases outside the gene matches. CDR3 sequence reads: CASSPPTGNGYTF. The CDR3 DNA reads as TGTGCCAGTAGTCCCCCGACAGGGAATGGCTACACCTTC.

V and J are TRBV18 and TRBJ1-5; D perhaps matches TRBD1 (5 bases). Trimming took 2 bases from V and 0 from J, leaving 8 bases between them. From germline, CDR1 is KGHSH and CDR2 LQKENI. The CDR3 consists of 15 residues. The CDR3 nucleotides read TGTGCCAGCTCACCATTCGGGGCTAGCAATCAGCCCCAGCATTTT. Translated: CASSPFGASNQPQHF. Variable domain in full (rest from reference TRBV18 and TRBJ1-5): NAGVMQNPRHLVRRRGQEARLRCSPMKGHSHVYWYRQLPEEGLKFMVYLQKENIIDESGMPKERFSAEFPKEGPSILRIQQVVRGDSAAYFCASSPFGASNQPQHFGDGTRLSIL.

The chain has TRBV3-1 (or the pseudogene TRBV3-2) and TRBJ1-3; no clear D gene. The CDR3 spans 16 residues. CDR1 LGHDT and CDR2 YNNKEL come from the germline V gene (reference sequence). V lost 1 base and J 4 bases, leaving 14 bases between the germline ends. The chain's CDR3 is CASSQAWANSGNTIYF. CDR3 nucleotide sequence: TGTGCCAGCAGCCAAGCATGGGCTAACTCAGGAAACACCATATATTTT.